These 28 T cell receptor beta chains originate from one sample sequenced in a study of T-cell memory formation after mild COVID-19. A single record per CDR3 protein comes from TCRdb applying MiXCR to the 5' RACE reads. The sample gives approximately 150,000 distinct CDR3 sequences, 6% of which show up once; about 1.9% is in the top ten. Sequencing used PBMCs or a T cell subset sorted from them (not recorded which). All receptors come from an adult woman who had mild COVID-19 (a few samples of this study predate the infection). Cell type and time point are not known.

The sample holds many counts of this clonotype. This chain uses TRBV5-6 with TRBJ1-1, with D perhaps matching TRBD1 (6 bases). The CDR3 covers 13 residues. Trimming shortened V by 4 bases and J by 5 bases, and 12 bases separated the two germline ends. CDR1 SGHDT and CDR2 YYEEEE come from the germline V gene. The CDR3 protein is CASSRRTATEAFF. The CDR3 DNA is TGTGCCAGCAGCAGAAGGACAGCGACTGAAGCTTTCTTT.

This clonotype was seen at least ten times. This rearrangement joins TRBV5-1 to TRBJ2-3; the D gene is possibly TRBD2 (6 bases). Between the trimmed V and J ends, which lost 4 bases and 4 bases, there was a span of 16 bases. This CDR3 region has 15 residues. CDR1 is SGHRS, CDR2 YFSETQ, per germline. The CDR3 bases are TGCGCCAGCAGCCCCCAGGCGGGGATCGCAGATACGCAGTATTTT. Translating it yields CASSPQAGIADTQYF.

This clonotype was seen ten or more times. CDR3 sequence: CASSLAHTDTQYF. The CDR3 bases are TGCGCCAGCAGCTTGGCCCACACAGATACGCAGTATTTT. The chain carries TRBV5-1 and TRBJ2-3; no reliable D call. Germline lookup yields CDR1 SGHRS and CDR2 YFSETQ. Deletions cut 0 bases from V and 2 bases from J, with 4 bases between. The CDR3 runs 13 residues.

This clonotype was counted a few times. CDR3 coding DNA: TGTGCCAGCAGTCGAAGGACAGGGGAAGCTTTCTTT. Its protein is CASSRRTGEAFF. V is TRBV12-3 or TRBV12-4 and J is TRBJ1-1; 8 bases agree with TRBD1. CDR3 size: 12 residues. Trimming took 5 bases from V and 8 from J; bases not matched to a gene: 4.

V usage is TRBV12-5 and J usage is TRBJ1-2; possible D gene TRBD1, 5 bases. Germline CDR1 LGHNT, CDR2 FRNRAP. Trimming shortened V by 5 bases and J by 14 bases, and 18 bases separated the two germline ends. The length of the CDR3 is 12 residues. The CDR3 bases are TGTGCTAGTGGTCCGGGACCCGGGGCCATTACCTTC. Translation: CASGPGPGAITF. Supplemented by reference TRBV12-5 and TRBJ1-2, the full variable domain reads DARVTQTPRHKVTEMGQEVTMRCQPILGHNTVFWYRQTMMQGLELLAYFRNRAPLDDSGMPKDRFSAEMPDATLATLKIQPSEPRDSAVYFCASGPGPGAITFGSGTRLTVV.

The chain uses TRBV7-9 and TRBJ2-1, with a tentative D call TRBD1 (6 bases). Between the trimmed V and J ends, which lost 5 bases and 6 bases, there was a span of 17 bases. CDR3 length: 15 amino acids. The germline V gene encodes CDR1 SEHNR and CDR2 FQNEAQ (reference sequence). The CDR3 reads CASSQLSGGLNEQFF. CDR3 nucleotide sequence: TGTGCCAGCAGCCAGCTGTCTGGGGGCCTCAATGAGCAGTTCTTC.

This clonotype has more than one count but fewer than ten. The V gene is TRBV11-2, the J gene TRBJ1-1; the match to TRBD1 covers 8 bases. V was clipped by 0 bases and J by 4 bases; unmatched bases: 7. Germline values: CDR1 SGHAT, CDR2 FQNNGV. The CDR3 totals 16 residues. CDR3 in DNA: TGTGCCAGCAGCTTAGATGGGACAGGTGGAGTCACTGAAGCTTTCTTT. This gives the protein CASSLDGTGGVTEAFF.

There are a few counts of this clonotype. The rearrangement links TRBV2 to TRBJ2-3; 7 bases fit TRBD2. V dropped 6 bases and J dropped 2; count of bases not matched to a gene: 5. CDR3 length: 14 amino acids. Germline V CDR1 and CDR2: SNHLY, FYNNEI. CDR3 sequence (DNA): TGTGCCAGCAGGCCGGGACTACCCACAGATACGCAGTATTTT. This translates into CASRPGLPTDTQYF.

The V and J genes are TRBV21-1 and TRBJ2-1; the table's D call of TRBD1 was not tested on the DNA. TRBV21-1 is flagged as a pseudogene. The CDR3 is made up of 19 amino acids. CDR3 residues: CASSKASGTGANTRNEQFF. CDR3 bases: TGTGCCAGCAGCAAAGCCTCCGGGACAGGGGCGAATACGAGGAATGAGCAGTTCTTC.

V and J are TRBV23-1 and TRBJ2-5; D gene uncertain. TRBV23-1 is marked as an open reading frame, function uncertain. V lost 3 bases and J lost 0, with 17 bases in between. CDR3 length: 17 residues. The CDR3 DNA is TGCGCCAGCAGTCACAACCAAGATTATCGGTACCAAGAGACCCAGTACTTC. Protein product: CASSHNQDYRYQETQYF.

This chain joins TRBV20-1 and TRBJ2-7; 9 bases fit TRBD2. Germline lookup yields CDR1 DFQATT and CDR2 SNEGSKA (reference sequence). This CDR3 is 14 amino acids long. With V trimmed by 6 bases and J by 2 bases, 8 bases remained unmatched. The CDR3: CSANTGTSTYEQYF. The CDR3 DNA sequence: TGCAGTGCAAACACCGGGACTAGCACCTACGAGCAGTACTTC.

The chain couples TRBV7-2 to TRBJ1-2; D is unclear. V gave up 5 bases and J gave up 4 bases, with 17 bases separating them. CDR1 is SGHTA and CDR2 is FQGNSA in the germline V gene. The CDR3 is made up of 15 amino acids. CDR3 residues: CASSQVGRTSYGYTF. CDR3 DNA: TGTGCCAGCAGCCAGGTGGGCAGGACGAGCTATGGCTACACCTTC.

The chain employs TRBV12-3 or TRBV12-4 and TRBJ2-1, with 8 nucleotides matching TRBD2. The CDR3 length is 11 residues. J gave up 10 bases and V 6 bases, and 2 bases lay outside the gene matches. CDR3 bases: TGTGCCAGCAGAATAGCGGGAGAGCAGTTCTTC. Translating gives CASRIAGEQFF.

This clonotype was observed at least ten times. V is TRBV5-5 and J is TRBJ1-6, with D uncertain. From germline, CDR1 is SGHKS and CDR2 YYEKEE (reference sequence). This CDR3 is built from 16 residues. V gave up 1 base and J gave up 7 bases, with 15 bases separating them. The CDR3 DNA sequence: TGTGCCAGCAGCTTGCGCGCGGAGGGTCGCAATTCACCCCTCCACTTT. It specifies CASSLRAEGRNSPLHF.

Worth noting for this clonotype: A clone one base away is much larger, so this may be a read error. V gene TRBV6-2 or TRBV6-3 combines with J gene TRBJ2-7; D is possibly TRBD1 or TRBD2 (5 bases each). CDR1 and CDR2 from the germline V gene are MNHEY and SVGEGT. Trimming took 5 bases from V and 5 from J, leaving 16 bases between them. The CDR3 covers 14 residues. The CDR3 region is CASSHWETVNEQYF. For the CDR3, the DNA is TGTGCCAGCAGTCACTGGGAGACAGTTAACGAGCAGTACTTC.

This clonotype has a count of ten or more. The chain recombines TRBV5-1 with TRBJ2-5; 14 positions agree with TRBD2. The V and J ends lost 7 bases and 4 bases, in that order; junction bases with no gene match: 12. Germline CDR1 SGHRS, CDR2 YFSETQ. This CDR3 has 17 residues. The chain's CDR3 is CASGPGLAGAGSETQYF. The CDR3 nucleotides are TGCGCCAGCGGGCCGGGACTAGCGGGGGCCGGTTCAGAGACCCAGTACTTC.

This clonotype came up many times. The CDR3 region is CASRPGLVQETQYF. The CDR3 DNA is TGTGCCAGCAGGCCGGGACTAGTACAAGAGACCCAGTACTTC. This chain links TRBV12-3 or TRBV12-4 with TRBJ2-5; 8 bases agree with TRBD2. The CDR3 is 14 residues long. J lost 2 bases, V lost 6 bases, and 5 bases had no gene match.

This clonotype appeared many times. The V call is TRBV7-2, the J call TRBJ2-1; D gene ambiguous. Trimming left V 0 bases short and J 8 bases short, with 11 bases between. CDR1 is SGHTA, CDR2 FQGNSA, per germline. There are 14 residues in the CDR3. The CDR3, as DNA: TGTGCCAGCAGCTTAGCGGAAAGAGTCCATGAGCAGTTCTTC. This codes for CASSLAERVHEQFF.

This clonotype was observed many times. The chain joins TRBV12-3 or TRBV12-4 to TRBJ2-1; D might be TRBD1 (6 bases). There are 14 residues in the CDR3. Trimming pared 4 bases from V and 3 bases from J, leaving 10 bases between. The CDR3 reads CASSSSTGYNEQFF. CDR3 sequence (DNA): TGTGCCAGCAGTTCCTCGACAGGCTACAATGAGCAGTTCTTC.

The CDR3 region is CASRSNSGRRNQPQHF. CDR3 DNA sequence: TGTGCCAGCAGATCTAACTCAGGTCGTAGGAATCAGCCCCAGCATTTT. The chain combines TRBV12-3 or TRBV12-4 with TRBJ1-5; D is unresolved. The CDR3 covers 16 residues. The ends were cut back, 6 bases at V and 4 bases at J, with 19 bases in the middle.

Ten or more counts support this clonotype. The rearrangement links TRBV7-9 to TRBJ2-7; no clear D. This CDR3 contains 13 residues. The germline V and J ends were trimmed by 1 base and 2 bases, with 6 bases remaining between them. CDR1 SEHNR and CDR2 FQNEAQ come from the germline V gene (reference sequence). The CDR3: CASSLDWAYEQYF. The CDR3 DNA follows: TGTGCCAGCAGCTTAGACTGGGCCTACGAGCAGTACTTC.

In this sample, this clonotype turned up many times. The V call is TRBV19, the J call TRBJ2-7, with a possible D match to TRBD2 (6 bases). The CDR3 has 14 amino acids. Trimming stripped 1 base from V and 5 bases from J, with 12 bases between. Germline V lookup: CDR1 LNHDA, CDR2 SQIVND (reference sequence). CDR3 residues: CASSIGLGSHEQYF. The DNA of the CDR3 is TGTGCCAGTAGTATAGGACTAGGAAGCCACGAGCAGTACTTC.

This clonotype has just a few counts. This sequence joins TRBV20-1 and TRBJ1-1; 9 bases are a match to TRBD1. V trimming: 3 bases; J trimming: 0 bases; junction bases outside the gene matches: 5. CDR3 length: 15 amino acids. From germline, CDR1 is DFQATT and CDR2 SNEGSKA (reference sequence). This CDR3 reads CSARRTGAMNTEAFF. The CDR3 DNA is TGCAGTGCTAGGAGGACAGGGGCCATGAACACTGAAGCTTTCTTT.

The rearrangement links TRBV7-9 to TRBJ1-3, with D possibly being TRBD1 (6 bases). Trimming took 0 bases from V and 2 from J, leaving 11 bases between them. The germline CDR1 and CDR2 sequences are SEHNR and FQNEAQ (reference sequence). The CDR3 extends over 16 amino acids. The CDR3, as DNA: TGTGCCAGCAGCTTAGCGCACGGGGGCCCTGGAAACACCATATATTTT. It is translated as CASSLAHGGPGNTIYF.

With regard to this clonotype: One base away lies a much larger clone, so this may be a sequencing read error. The V call is TRBV10-3, the J call TRBJ2-7; 8 bases are a match to TRBD1. This CDR3 is built from 15 residues. Per germline, CDR1 ENHRY and CDR2 SYGVKD. The CDR3 region has the DNA TGTGACATCAGTGAAAGGCAGGGGGCGTCGGATGAGCAGTACTTC. As protein: CDISERQGASDEQYF.

This clonotype has more than one count but fewer than ten. The chain joins TRBV11-2 to TRBJ2-4; D unresolved. The CDR3 spans 14 residues. Trimming pared 0 bases from V and 7 bases from J, leaving 10 bases between. Germline-derived CDR1 and CDR2 are SGHAT and FQNNGV. The CDR3 sequence: CASSLDALTNIQYF. CDR3 coding DNA: TGTGCCAGCAGCTTAGATGCCCTTACTAACATTCAGTACTTC.

This clonotype was found many times. The V and J genes are TRBV29-1 and TRBJ1-1; D unclear. Germline CDR1 and CDR2: SQVTM and ANQGSEA. The CDR3 is 13 residues long. V lost 1 base and J 0 bases, leaving 6 bases between the germline ends. In nucleotides, the CDR3 is TGCAGCGTTGAAGGGACTCTGAACACTGAAGCTTTCTTT. This sequence encodes CSVEGTLNTEAFF.

This chain connects TRBV10-3 to TRBJ1-5; 8 bases agree with TRBD1. Unmatched junction bases numbered 6, after V lost 8 bases and J lost 3 bases. The CDR3 is 14 residues long. Per germline, CDR1 ENHRY and CDR2 SYGVKD. The CDR3 DNA follows: TGTGCCATCGCCGGGACAGGCCCCAATCAGCCCCAGCATTTT. It specifies CAIAGTGPNQPQHF.